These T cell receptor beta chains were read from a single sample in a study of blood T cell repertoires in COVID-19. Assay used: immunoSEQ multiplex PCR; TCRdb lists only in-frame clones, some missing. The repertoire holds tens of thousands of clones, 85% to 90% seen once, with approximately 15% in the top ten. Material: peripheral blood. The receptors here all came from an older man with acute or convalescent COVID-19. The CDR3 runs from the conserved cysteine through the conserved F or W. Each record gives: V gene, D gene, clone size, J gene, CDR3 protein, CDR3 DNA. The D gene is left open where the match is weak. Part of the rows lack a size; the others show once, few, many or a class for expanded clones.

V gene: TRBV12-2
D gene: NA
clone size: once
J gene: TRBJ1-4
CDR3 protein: CASRCGQLLNEKLFF
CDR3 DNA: TGTGCAAGTCGCTGCGGACAGCTCCTAAATGAAAAACTGTTTTTT

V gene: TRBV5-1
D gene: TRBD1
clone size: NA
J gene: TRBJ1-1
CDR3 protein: CASSPGGWGTEAFF
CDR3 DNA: TGCGCCAGCAGCCCAGGGGGGTGGGGGACTGAAGCTTTCTTT

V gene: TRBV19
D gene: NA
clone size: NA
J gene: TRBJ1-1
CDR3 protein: CASSIGTSNTEAFF
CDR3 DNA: TGTGCCAGTAGTATCGGGACATCAAACACTGAAGCTTTCTTT

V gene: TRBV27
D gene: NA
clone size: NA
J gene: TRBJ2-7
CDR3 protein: CASSPLPGTIAYEQYF
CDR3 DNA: TGTGCCAGCAGTCCCTTACCCGGGACAATCGCCTACGAGCAGTACTTC

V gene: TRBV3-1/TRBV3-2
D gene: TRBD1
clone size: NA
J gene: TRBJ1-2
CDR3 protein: CASSLGTGGYGYTF
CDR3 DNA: TGTGCCAGCAGCCTTGGGACAGGGGGCTATGGCTACACCTTC

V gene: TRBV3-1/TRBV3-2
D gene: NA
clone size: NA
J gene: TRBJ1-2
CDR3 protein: CASRPRTTGGGYTF
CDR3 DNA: TGTGCCAGCAGACCAAGGACAACCGGGGGGGGCTACACCTTC

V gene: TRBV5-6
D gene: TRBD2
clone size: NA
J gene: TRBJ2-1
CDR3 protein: CASSLDLAGSYNEQFF
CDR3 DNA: TGTGCCAGCAGCTTGGACCTAGCGGGCTCCTACAATGAGCAGTTCTTC

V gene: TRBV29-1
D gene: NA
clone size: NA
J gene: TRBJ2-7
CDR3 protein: CSVLWGREQYF
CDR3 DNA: TGCAGCGTCCTTTGGGGGAGGGAGCAGTACTTC

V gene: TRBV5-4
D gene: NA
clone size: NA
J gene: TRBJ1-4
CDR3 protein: CASSPGQRNEKLFF
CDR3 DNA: TGTGCCAGCAGCCCAGGACAGCGTAATGAAAAACTGTTTTTT

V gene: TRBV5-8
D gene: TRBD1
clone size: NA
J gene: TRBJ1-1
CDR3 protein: CASSYRQGRATEAFF
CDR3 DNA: TGTGCCAGCAGCTACCGACAGGGCCGGGCCACTGAAGCTTTCTTT

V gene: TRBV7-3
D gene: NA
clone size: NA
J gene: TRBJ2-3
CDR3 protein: CASSPRGGRNTDTQYF
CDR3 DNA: TGTGCCAGCAGCCCGCGTGGGGGCCGGAACACAGATACGCAGTATTTT

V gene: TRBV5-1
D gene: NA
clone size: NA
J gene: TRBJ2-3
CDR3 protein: CASSLEQGYTDTQYF
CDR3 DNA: TGCGCCAGCAGCCTAGAGCAGGGGTACACAGATACGCAGTATTTT

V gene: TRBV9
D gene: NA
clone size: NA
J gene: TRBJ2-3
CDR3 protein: CASSVVGTGGTQYF
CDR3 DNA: TGTGCCAGCAGCGTAGTCGGGACTGGGGGTACGCAGTATTTT

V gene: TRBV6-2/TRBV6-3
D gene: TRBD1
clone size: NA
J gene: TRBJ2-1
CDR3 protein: CASSYLATGRLYNEQFF
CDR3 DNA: TGTGCCAGCAGTTACCTTGCGACAGGGAGATTATACAATGAGCAGTTCTTC

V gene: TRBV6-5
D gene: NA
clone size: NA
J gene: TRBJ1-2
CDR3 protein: CASRSTLLTVYGYTF
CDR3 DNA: TGTGCCAGCCGTTCTACTCTGTTGACAGTCTATGGCTACACCTTC

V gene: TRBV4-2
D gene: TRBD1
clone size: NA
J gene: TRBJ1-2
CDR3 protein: CASSQDPGQAQGYTF
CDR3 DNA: TGTGCCAGCAGCCAAGATCCAGGACAGGCCCAGGGCTACACCTTC

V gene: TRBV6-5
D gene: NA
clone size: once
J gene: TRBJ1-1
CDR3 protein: CASSLRETAEAFF
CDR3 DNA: TGTGCCAGCAGCCTGAGAGAAACGGCTGAAGCTTTCTTT

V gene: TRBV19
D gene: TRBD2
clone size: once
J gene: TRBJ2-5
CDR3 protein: CASSETSVETQYF
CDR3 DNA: TGTGCCAGTAGTGAGACTAGCGTAGAGACCCAGTACTTC

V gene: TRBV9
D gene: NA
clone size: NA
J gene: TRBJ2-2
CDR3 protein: CASSGLGGGETGELFF
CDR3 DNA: TGTGCCAGCAGCGGTCTGGGCGGGGGCGAAACCGGGGAGCTGTTTTTT

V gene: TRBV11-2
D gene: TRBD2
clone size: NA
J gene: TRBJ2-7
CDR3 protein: CASSVSGTSHEQYF
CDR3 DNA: TGTGCCAGCAGCGTCTCCGGGACTAGTCACGAGCAGTACTTC

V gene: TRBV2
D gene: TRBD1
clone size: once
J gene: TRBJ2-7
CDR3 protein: CASSATGAYEQYF
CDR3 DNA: TGTGCCAGCAGTGCCACAGGGGCCTACGAGCAGTACTTC

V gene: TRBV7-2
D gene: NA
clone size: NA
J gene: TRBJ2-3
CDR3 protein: CASSLNGAADTQYF
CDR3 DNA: TGTGCCAGCAGCTTAAACGGAGCAGCAGATACGCAGTATTTT

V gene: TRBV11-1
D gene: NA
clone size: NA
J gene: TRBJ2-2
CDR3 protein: CASSLGTGTTGELFF
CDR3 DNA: TGTGCCAGCAGCTTGGGTACAGGGACGACCGGGGAGCTGTTTTTT

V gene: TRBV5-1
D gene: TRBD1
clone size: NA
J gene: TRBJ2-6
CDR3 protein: CASSLARFGTGGTGANVLTF
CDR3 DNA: TGCGCCAGCAGCTTGGCCAGGTTCGGGACAGGGGGCACTGGGGCCAACGTCCTGACTTTC

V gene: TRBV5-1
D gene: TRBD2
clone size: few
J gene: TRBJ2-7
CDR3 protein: CASSFMSGSSYEQYF
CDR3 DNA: TGCGCCAGCAGCTTTATGAGCGGGAGCTCCTACGAGCAGTACTTC

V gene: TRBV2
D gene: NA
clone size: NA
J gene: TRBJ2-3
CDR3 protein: CASRPSIRRADTQYF
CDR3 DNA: TGTGCCAGCAGGCCGTCAATCCGAAGAGCAGATACGCAGTATTTT

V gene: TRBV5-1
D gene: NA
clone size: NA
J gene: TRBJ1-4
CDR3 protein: CASSLASGGINEKLFF
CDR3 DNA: TGCGCCAGCAGCTTGGCCTCGGGAGGGATAAATGAAAAACTGTTTTTT

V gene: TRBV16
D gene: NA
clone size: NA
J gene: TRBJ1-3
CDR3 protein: CASSQSIGVPPGNTIYF
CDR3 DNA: TGTGCCAGCAGCCAATCGATAGGGGTTCCTCCTGGAAACACCATATATTTT

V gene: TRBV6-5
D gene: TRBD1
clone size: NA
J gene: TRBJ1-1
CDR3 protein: CASTRTGAMNTEAFF
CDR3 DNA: TGTGCCAGCACCCGGACAGGGGCCATGAACACTGAAGCTTTCTTT

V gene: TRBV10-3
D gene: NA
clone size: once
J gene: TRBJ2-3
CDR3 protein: CAISELSDTQYF
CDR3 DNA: TGTGCCATCAGTGAGCTCTCCGATACGCAGTATTTT

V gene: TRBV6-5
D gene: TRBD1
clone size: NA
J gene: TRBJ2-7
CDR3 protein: CASSLRDRGNEQYF
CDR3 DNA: TGTGCCAGCAGTCTACGGGACAGGGGGAACGAGCAGTACTTC

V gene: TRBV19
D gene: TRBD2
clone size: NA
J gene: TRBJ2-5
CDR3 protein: CASSIVWAGDGETQYF
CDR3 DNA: TGTGCCAGTAGTATAGTTTGGGCGGGGGACGGAGAGACCCAGTACTTC

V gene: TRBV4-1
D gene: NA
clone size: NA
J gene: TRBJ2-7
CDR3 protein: CASSQAPGTYEQYF
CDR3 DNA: TGCGCCAGCAGCCAAGCGCCCGGTACCTACGAGCAGTACTTC

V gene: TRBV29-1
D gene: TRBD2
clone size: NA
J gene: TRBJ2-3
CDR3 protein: CSVLGGGAGPTDTQYF
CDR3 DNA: TGCAGCGTTCTTGGAGGTGGAGCGGGACCCACAGATACGCAGTATTTT

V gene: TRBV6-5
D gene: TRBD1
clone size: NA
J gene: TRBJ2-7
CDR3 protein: CASNRDRGAYEQYF
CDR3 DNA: TGTGCCAGCAACCGGGACAGGGGCGCCTACGAGCAGTACTTC

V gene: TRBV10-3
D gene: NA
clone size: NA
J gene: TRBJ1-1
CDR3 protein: CAMGREGTEAFF
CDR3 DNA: TGTGCCATGGGTAGGGAGGGCACTGAAGCTTTCTTT

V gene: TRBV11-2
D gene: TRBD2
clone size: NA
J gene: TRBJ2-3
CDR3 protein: CASSFTSGGTDTQYF
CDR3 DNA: TGTGCCAGCAGCTTTACAAGCGGGGGCACAGATACGCAGTATTTT

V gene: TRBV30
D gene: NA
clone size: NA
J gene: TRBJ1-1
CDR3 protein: CAWAWRTMNTEAFF
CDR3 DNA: TGTGCCTGGGCTTGGAGAACCATGAACACTGAAGCTTTCTTT

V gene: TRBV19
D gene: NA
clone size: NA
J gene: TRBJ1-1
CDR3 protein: CASSIRGPNTEAFF
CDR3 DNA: TGTGCCAGTAGTATAAGGGGCCCGAACACTGAAGCTTTCTTT

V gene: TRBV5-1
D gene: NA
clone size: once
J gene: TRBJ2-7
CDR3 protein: CASSLVQVGPYEQYF
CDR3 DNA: TGCGCCAGCAGCTTGGTTCAGGTGGGCCCCTACGAGCAGTACTTC

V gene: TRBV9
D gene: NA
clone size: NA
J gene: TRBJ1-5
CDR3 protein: CASSVVGEGQPQHF
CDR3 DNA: TGTGCCAGCAGCGTAGTAGGGGAAGGGCAGCCCCAGCATTTT

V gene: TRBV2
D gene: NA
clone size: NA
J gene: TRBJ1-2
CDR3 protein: CASSEWENYGYTF
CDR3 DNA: TGTGCCAGCAGTGAATGGGAGAACTATGGCTACACCTTC

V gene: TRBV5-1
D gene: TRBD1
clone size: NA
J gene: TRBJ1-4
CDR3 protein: CASAPTGGDDEKLFF
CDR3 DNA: TGCGCCAGCGCCCCCACAGGGGGAGATGATGAAAAACTGTTTTTT

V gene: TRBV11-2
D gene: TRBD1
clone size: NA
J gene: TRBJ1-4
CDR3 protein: CASSLGTGFPNEKLFF
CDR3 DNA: TGTGCCAGCAGCTTAGGGACAGGGTTTCCCAATGAAAAACTGTTTTTT